The 30 T cell receptor beta chains presented below share a single source sample, sequenced in a study of radiation and T cells in renal cell carcinoma (dated by TCRdb to about 2020). The library was obtained by the immunoSEQ multiplex PCR assay. The table comes from immuneACCESS by way of TCRdb, which keeps in-frame sequences with V and J called. Part of the clones is missing from these tables; in studies checked, under half for an unresolved V gene and the rest for unknown reasons. This sample comprises about 170,000 clones, 88% of them detected only once. The ten largest make up 11% of the sample. Read against the paper, the sample's time point label means: blood 4 weeks post-SBRT, at nephrectomy. The sample's treatment or condition, from its label and the paper: 15 Gy SBRT to primary tumor, nephrectomy 4 weeks later. This sample comprised blood, obtained from a patient whose treatment included radiotherapy and nephrectomy. Source of these receptors: a woman aged 45 to 65 with renal cell carcinoma.

The chain recombines TRBV5-1 with TRBJ2-1; TRBD2 aligns across 7 bases. This CDR3 region has 16 residues. Germline CDR1 and CDR2: SGHRS and YFSETQ. Trimming at V came to 2 bases and at J to 3 bases, leaving 8 bases not matched to a gene. The chain's CDR3 is CASSFGAGNDYNEQFF. CDR3 coding DNA: TGCGCCAGCAGCTTTGGAGCGGGGAATGACTACAATGAGCAGTTCTTC.

V is TRBV7-3 and J is TRBJ1-1; 8 nucleotides align to TRBD1. The V gene end was trimmed by 2 bases and the J gene end by 5 bases; junction bases not matched to a gene: 1. CDR3 size: 13 residues. Per germline, CDR1 SGHTA and CDR2 FQGTGA. The CDR3 DNA reads as TGTGCCAGCAGCTTAGACAGGGGAACTGAAGCTTTCTTT. This translates into CASSLDRGTEAFF.

This clone was observed once. The gene calls are TRBV18 and TRBJ1-4; D possibly corresponds to TRBD1 (5 bases). The V gene's germline CDR1 is KGHSH and CDR2 LQKENI. Between the trimmed V and J ends, which lost 0 bases and 5 bases, there was a span of 16 bases. The CDR3 has 17 residues. This chain's CDR3 is CASSPPNSPGTNEKLFF. CDR3 coding DNA: TGTGCCAGCTCACCACCGAATTCCCCCGGGACCAATGAAAAACTGTTTTTT.

This sequence joins TRBV19 and TRBJ1-3, with TRBD1 matching over 10 bases. Unmatched junction bases numbered 14, after V lost 9 bases and J lost 3 bases. Germline loops: CDR1 LNHDA, CDR2 SQIVND (reference sequence). The CDR3 contains 17 residues. Here the CDR3 DNA reads TGTGCCAGCCGGGACAGGGGACGTCGTGGAGGTGGAAACACCATATATTTT. It encodes CASRDRGRRGGGNTIYF.

The chain employs TRBV19 and TRBJ2-7, with D unresolved. Trimming removed 3 bases at V and 0 bases at J, with 12 bases between. The CDR3 is 15 amino acids. The germline gives CDR1 LNHDA, CDR2 SQIVND (reference sequence). CDR3 nucleotide sequence: TGTGCCAGTAGTATGACGTCTTCCAGCTCCTACGAGCAGTACTTC. Translation gives CASSMTSSSSYEQYF. The whole variable domain, remainder taken from reference TRBV19 and TRBJ2-7, is DGGITQSPKYLFRKEGQNVTLSCEQNLNHDAMYWYRQDPGQGLRLIYYSQIVNDFQKGDIAEGYSVSREKKESFPLTVTSAQKNPTAFYLCASSMTSSSSYEQYFGPGTRLTVT.

The chain combines TRBV7-3 with TRBJ1-2; possible D gene TRBD1, 6 bases. The CDR3 sequence is 17 residues long. Trimming left V 8 bases short and J 5 bases short, with 27 bases between. The germline V gene has CDR1 SGHTA and CDR2 FQGTGA. CDR3 residues: CASHKGFRGLHGYGYTF. The CDR3 nucleotides read TGTGCCAGCCACAAGGGTTTCAGGGGTCTGCACGGATATGGCTACACCTTC.

The genes are TRBV7-9 and TRBJ2-3, with 7 positions matching TRBD1. Germline V gene lookup returns CDR1 SEHNR and CDR2 FQNEAQ (reference sequence). The CDR3 contains 13 residues. V shed 4 bases, J shed 3 bases, and the junction held 1 base outside the gene matches. The CDR3 DNA sequence: TGTGCCAGCAGCTCACAGGGGACAGATACGCAGTATTTT. The encoded protein is CASSSQGTDTQYF.

This clone has just a few counts. This sequence joins TRBV18 and TRBJ1-4; D may be TRBD1 (6 bases). Germline CDR1 and CDR2: KGHSH and LQKENI. V was pared by 5 bases and J by 8 bases, with 12 bases between. CDR3 length: 13 amino acids. CDR3 in amino acids: CASSSDSGEKLFF. In DNA, the CDR3 is TGTGCCAGCTCATCGGACAGTGGGGAAAAACTGTTTTTT. Full variable domain (outside the CDR3, taken from reference TRBV18 and TRBJ1-4): NAGVMQNPRHLVRRRGQEARLRCSPMKGHSHVYWYRQLPEEGLKFMVYLQKENIIDESGMPKERFSAEFPKEGPSILRIQQVVRGDSAAYFCASSSDSGEKLFFGSGTQLSVL.

V usage is TRBV9 and J usage is TRBJ2-1, with 8 bases lining up with TRBD2. Per the germline V gene, CDR1 is SGDLS and CDR2 is YYNGEE. The CDR3 has 15 amino acids. V dropped 4 bases and J dropped 5; count of bases not matched to a gene: 8. The CDR3 sequence: CASSWGRTSNNEQFF. CDR3 sequence (DNA): TGTGCCAGCAGCTGGGGACGGACTAGCAACAATGAGCAGTTCTTC. Together with reference TRBV9 and TRBJ2-1, the CDR3 gives the full variable domain: DSGVTQTPKHLITATGQRVTLRCSPRSGDLSVYWYQQSLDQGLQFLIQYYNGEERAKGNILERFSAQQFPDLHSELNLSSLELGDSALYFCASSWGRTSNNEQFFGPGTRLTVL.

In this sample, this clone turned up once. This chain links TRBV5-1 with TRBJ1-2, with D hard to call. Trimming pared 1 base from V and 3 bases from J, leaving 13 bases between. Germline CDR1 and CDR2: SGHRS and YFSETQ. This CDR3 is built from 15 residues. The DNA of the CDR3 is TGCGCCAGCAGCTTGTCGTACCCAGAGGACTATGGCTACACCTTC. Amino acids: CASSLSYPEDYGYTF.

The chain couples TRBV5-4 to TRBJ2-1; D is uncertain. The CDR3 runs 15 residues. Germline V gene lookup returns CDR1 SGHNT and CDR2 YYREEE (reference sequence). Between the trimmed V and J ends, which lost 5 bases and 4 bases, there was a span of 16 bases. Here the CDR3 reads CASSSSLADYNEQFF. CDR3 sequence (DNA): TGTGCCAGCAGTTCCTCGTTGGCAGATTACAATGAGCAGTTCTTC.

V is TRBV7-2 and J is TRBJ2-5, with 11 bases fitting TRBD2. This CDR3 region has 19 residues. Germline V gene sequence: CDR1 SGHTA, CDR2 FQGNSA. V gave up 2 bases and J gave up 2 bases; unmatched junction bases: 13. CDR3: CASSLSGTGGTSGQETQYF. The CDR3 coding sequence is TGTGCCAGCAGCTTAAGTGGCACGGGGGGGACTAGCGGACAAGAGACCCAGTACTTC.

The J gene is TRBJ2-2, the V gene TRBV6-1; D perhaps matches TRBD2 (5 bases). The CDR3 covers 14 residues. V lost 1 base and J 5 bases, leaving 8 bases between the germline ends. The V gene's germline CDR1 is MNHNS and CDR2 SASEGT. The CDR3 loop reads CASSEGPGTGELFF. CDR3 DNA: TGTGCCAGCAGTGAAGGACCGGGGACCGGGGAGCTGTTTTTT.

CDR3 sequence reads: CASSWGLAGPNNEQFF. For the CDR3, the DNA is TGTGCCAGCAGCTGGGGACTAGCGGGGCCTAACAATGAGCAGTTCTTC. The V gene is TRBV5-6, the J gene TRBJ2-1; 13 bases are shared with TRBD2. The CDR3 length is 16 residues. In germline, CDR1 is SGHDT, CDR2 YYEEEE. The V gene end was trimmed by 3 bases and the J gene end by 5 bases; junction bases not matched to a gene: 5. Full variable domain (rest looked up from reference TRBV5-6 and TRBJ2-1): DAGVTQSPTHLIKTRGQQVTLRCSPKSGHDTVSWYQQALGQGPQFIFQYYEEEERQRGNFPDRFSGHQFPNYSSELNVNALLLGDSALYLCASSWGLAGPNNEQFFGPGTRLTVL.

The chain couples TRBV9 to TRBJ1-6, with 8 bases aligning to TRBD1. Germline V gives CDR1 SGDLS, CDR2 YYNGEE. J lost 11 bases, V lost 5 bases, and 9 bases had no gene match. CDR3 length: 14 amino acids. DNA for the CDR3: TGTGCCAGCAGTGTTCTCGGACAGGGAACACCCCTCCACTTT. As protein: CASSVLGQGTPLHF.

This rearrangement joins TRBV9 to TRBJ1-3; D gene ambiguous. Trimming shortened V by 4 bases and J by 2 bases, and 13 bases separated the two germline ends. Germline CDR1 is SGDLS and CDR2 is YYNGEE. CDR3 length: 15 residues. The CDR3 sequence: CASSHRDSTGNTIYF. CDR3 sequence (DNA): TGTGCCAGCAGCCATAGGGATTCGACTGGAAACACCATATATTTT.

This clone was picked up a small number of times. J is TRBJ1-2 and V is TRBV30; D is unresolved. Germline values: CDR1 GTSNPN, CDR2 SVGIG (reference sequence). There are 13 residues in the CDR3. With 2 bases removed from V and 3 bases from J, the gap between germline ends came to 10 bases. The CDR3 bases are TGTGCCTGGAGTCGGGTTCGGGACTATGGCTACACCTTC. Residues: CAWSRVRDYGYTF. The whole variable domain, remainder taken from reference TRBV30 and TRBJ1-2, is SQTIHQWPATLVQPVGSPLSLECTVEGTSNPNLYWYRQAAGRGLQLLFYSVGIGQISSEVPQNLSASRPQDRQFILSSKKLLLSDSGFYLCAWSRVRDYGYTFGSGTRLTVV.

The J gene is TRBJ1-2, the V gene TRBV5-6; weak D call: TRBD1 (5 bases). The CDR3 totals 13 residues. Germline CDR1 is SGHDT and CDR2 is YYEEEE. Trimming took 4 bases from V and 4 from J, leaving 11 bases between them. The CDR3 is CASSPTGTYGYTF. CDR3 nucleotide sequence: TGTGCCAGCAGCCCAACGGGGACCTATGGCTACACCTTC.

The chain links TRBV28 to TRBJ1-3, with D unresolved. From germline, CDR1 is MDHEN and CDR2 SYDVKM. V was trimmed by 5 bases and J by 4 bases, leaving 12 bases between them. This CDR3 comprises 14 residues. The CDR3 nucleotides read TGTGCCAGCAGTACTGGGTTGAGCGGAAACACCATATATTTT. This codes for CASSTGLSGNTIYF.

The chain combines TRBV4-1 with TRBJ1-3; D is unresolved. V was cut by 1 base and J by 0 bases, with 10 bases left in between. This CDR3 contains 16 residues. Germline V lookup: CDR1 MGHRA, CDR2 YSYEKL. This CDR3 is CASSQGSAYSGNTIYF. For the CDR3, the DNA is TGCGCCAGCAGCCAAGGTTCGGCTTACTCTGGAAACACCATATATTTT.

The chain combines TRBV9 with TRBJ2-3; 9 bases are shared with TRBD2. The CDR3 has 17 residues. The V segment lost 4 bases and the J segment 2 bases; nucleotides outside the gene matches: 11. The germline V gene has CDR1 SGDLS and CDR2 YYNGEE. The CDR3 region has the DNA TGTGCCAGCAGCTCCCAACAAGGACTAGCGTCCACAGATACGCAGTATTTT. Protein sequence: CASSSQQGLASTDTQYF. The full variable domain, completed using reference TRBV9 and TRBJ2-3, is DSGVTQTPKHLITATGQRVTLRCSPRSGDLSVYWYQQSLDQGLQFLIQYYNGEERAKGNILERFSAQQFPDLHSELNLSSLELGDSALYFCASSSQQGLASTDTQYFGPGTRLTVL.

The chain links TRBV19 to TRBJ1-1; the D gene is possibly TRBD1 (5 bases). Germline-derived CDR1 and CDR2 are LNHDA and SQIVND (reference sequence). The V and J ends lost 6 bases and 4 bases respectively, with 15 bases between them. The CDR3 runs 14 residues. CDR3 DNA sequence: TGTGCCAGTAGCCTGGGGGGGAGGGTCACTGAAGCTTTCTTT. It codes for CASSLGGRVTEAFF.

The chain joins TRBV6-5 to TRBJ2-7, with 9 bases aligning to TRBD2. V lost 5 bases to trimming and J lost 7 bases; unmatched junction nucleotides: 6. Germline V gene lookup returns CDR1 MNHEY and CDR2 SVGAGI. The CDR3 runs 13 residues. The CDR3 region has the DNA TGTGCCAGCAGTGAAGCTGCGGGAGGGGAGCAGTACTTC. It yields the protein CASSEAAGGEQYF.

The chain carries TRBV7-8 and TRBJ1-1, with D possibly matching TRBD1 (5 bases). Trimming took off 4 bases at V and 3 bases at J, with 12 bases between the two ends. In germline, CDR1 is SGHVS, CDR2 FQNEAQ. The CDR3 sequence is 14 residues long. The CDR3 DNA follows: TGTGCCAGCAGCTCCAGGGACCGACACACTGAAGCTTTCTTT. This codes for CASSSRDRHTEAFF.

V gene TRBV25-1 combines with J gene TRBJ1-3; D is perhaps TRBD1 (6 bases). CDR1 and CDR2 from the germline V gene are MGHDK and SYGVNS. This CDR3 is 14 amino acids long. V dropped 10 bases and J dropped 4 bases, with 17 bases sitting between them. The CDR3 DNA is TGTGCCACCAGCCGGGACATTACGGGAAACACCATATATTTT. This encodes CATSRDITGNTIYF.

The chain recombines TRBV5-1 with TRBJ2-2; 7 positions match TRBD2. The CDR3 loop spans 15 amino acids. V shed 8 bases, J shed 2 bases, and the junction held 9 bases outside the gene matches. Germline-derived CDR1 and CDR2 are SGHRS and YFSETQ. CDR3 nucleotide sequence: TGCGCCAGTCGCCCTAGCGGACTTAACACCGGGGAGCTGTTTTTT. Translation gives CASRPSGLNTGELFF.

This chain joins TRBV12-5 and TRBJ1-1; 7 positions agree with TRBD1. Unmatched junction bases numbered 8, after V lost 8 bases and J lost 8 bases. Germline CDR1 and CDR2: LGHNT and FRNRAP. CDR3 length: 12 amino acids. The CDR3 nucleotides read TGTGCTAGTCACTCCGGGACAGACGAAGCTTTCTTT. It specifies CASHSGTDEAFF.

This clone was detected only a few times. The CDR3 nucleotides are TGTGCCAGCAGCTTAGAGACAGGGACTGGAAACACCATATATTTT. This translates into CASSLETGTGNTIYF. The chain recombines TRBV7-6 with TRBJ1-3; TRBD1 matches 7 bases. This CDR3 has 15 residues. Germline V CDR1 and CDR2: SGHVS, FNYEAQ. The junction had 2 bases not matched to a gene; V was cut back by 1 base and J by 2 bases.

The chain is built from TRBV28 and TRBJ2-7; 13 bases agree with TRBD2. Germline CDR1 MDHEN, CDR2 SYDVKM. The CDR3 is 15 amino acids. Trimming at V came to 5 bases and at J to 1 base, leaving 2 bases not matched to a gene. The CDR3 nucleotides are TGTGCCAGCAGTGCGACTAGCGGGGGGTCCTACGAGCAGTACTTC. Its translation: CASSATSGGSYEQYF.

The chain combines TRBV7-8 with TRBJ2-4; possible D gene TRBD2, 6 bases. Looked up from germline, CDR1 is SGHVS and CDR2 is FQNEAQ. Trimming stripped 4 bases from V and 0 bases from J, with 16 bases between. This CDR3 region has 17 residues. This CDR3 reads CASSWRAASLAKNIQYF. The CDR3 DNA sequence: TGTGCCAGCAGCTGGAGGGCGGCATCTCTAGCCAAAAACATTCAGTACTTC.